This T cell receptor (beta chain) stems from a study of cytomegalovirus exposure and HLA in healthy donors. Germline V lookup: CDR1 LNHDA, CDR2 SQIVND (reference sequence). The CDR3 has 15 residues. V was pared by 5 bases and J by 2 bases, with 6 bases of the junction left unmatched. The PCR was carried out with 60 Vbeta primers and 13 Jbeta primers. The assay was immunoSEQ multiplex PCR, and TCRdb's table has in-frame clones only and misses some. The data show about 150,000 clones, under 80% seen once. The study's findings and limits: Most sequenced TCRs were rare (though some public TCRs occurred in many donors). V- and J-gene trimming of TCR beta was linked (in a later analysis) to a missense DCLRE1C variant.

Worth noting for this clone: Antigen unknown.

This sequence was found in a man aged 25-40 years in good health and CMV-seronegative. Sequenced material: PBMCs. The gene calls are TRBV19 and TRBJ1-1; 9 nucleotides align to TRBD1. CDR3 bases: TGTGCCAGTAGTCCTTGGGACAGGGCCAACACTGAAGCTTTCTTT. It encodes CASSPWDRANTEAFF.